This passage covers 9 T cell receptor beta chains from one sample sequenced in a study of cytomegalovirus exposure and HLA in healthy donors. The PCR used 60 Vbeta and 13 Jbeta primers. Libraries were prepared by immunoSEQ multiplex PCR; TCRdb keeps only in-frame clonotypes and omits some of them. The table has about 100,000 clones, approximately 81% seen once. Sequenced sample: PBMCs. These receptors all stem from a woman between 70 and 85 years old in good health and CMV-seropositive.

A few counts support this clone. V and J are TRBV5-1 and TRBJ1-1; D uncertain. Trimming pared 0 bases from V and 1 base from J, leaving 7 bases between. The germline V gene encodes CDR1 SGHRS and CDR2 YFSETQ. CDR3 length: 14 amino acids. The CDR3 protein is CASSLGDGNTEAFF. The CDR3 DNA follows: TGCGCCAGCAGCTTGGGAGATGGGAACACTGAAGCTTTCTTT.

The sample holds one count of this clone. This chain uses TRBV7-2 with TRBJ2-2; 11 nucleotides align to TRBD1. Looked up from germline, CDR1 is SGHTA and CDR2 is FQGNSA. V lost 5 bases to trimming and J lost 6 bases; unmatched junction nucleotides: 5. The CDR3 is made up of 15 amino acids. CDR3 bases: TGTGCCAGCAGCCAGGACAGGGGGCTGTCCGGGGAGCTGTTTTTT. This gives the protein CASSQDRGLSGELFF.

The chain has TRBV28 and TRBJ2-2; D possibly corresponds to TRBD2 (5 bases). This CDR3 is 16 amino acids long. Trimming left V 3 bases short and J 2 bases short, with 13 bases between. Germline V lookup: CDR1 MDHEN, CDR2 SYDVKM. This CDR3 reads CASSFEGLINTGELFF. For the CDR3, the DNA is TGTGCCAGCAGTTTCGAGGGCTTGATTAACACCGGGGAGCTGTTTTTT.

The genes are TRBV7-9 and TRBJ2-5; weak D call: TRBD1 (5 bases). V dropped 5 bases and J dropped 5 bases, with 12 bases sitting between them. CDR1 and CDR2 (germline): SEHNR, FQNEAQ (reference sequence). The CDR3 consists of 13 residues. CDR3 amino acids: CASSPRGWETQYF. The CDR3 bases are TGTGCCAGCAGCCCAAGGGGTTGGGAGACCCAGTACTTC.

This clone was recorded a few times. This chain links TRBV7-3 with TRBJ2-7; 7 positions agree with TRBD1. Trimming took 5 bases from V and 1 from J; bases not matched to a gene: 8. CDR1 and CDR2 (germline): SGHTA, FQGTGA. The CDR3 loop spans 15 amino acids. CDR3 sequence: CASSLDRAYSYEQYF. CDR3 bases: TGTGCCAGCAGCCTCGACAGGGCCTATTCCTACGAGCAGTACTTC.

V is TRBV19 and J is TRBJ2-7; 11 bases match TRBD2. Losses at the gene ends were 6 bases for V and 2 bases for J; bases not matched to a gene: 6. The CDR3 has 15 residues. CDR1 and CDR2 from the germline V gene are LNHDA and SQIVND (reference sequence). CDR3 in amino acids: CASSLGLAGPYEQYF. DNA for the CDR3: TGTGCCAGTAGCCTCGGACTAGCGGGTCCCTACGAGCAGTACTTC.

The J gene is TRBJ2-7, the V gene TRBV7-9, with 12 positions matching TRBD2. Germline CDR1 SEHNR, CDR2 FQNEAQ (reference sequence). This CDR3 contains 16 residues. With 1 base clipped from V and 3 bases from J, the junction kept 4 bases outside the gene matches. The CDR3 DNA reads as TGTGCCAGCAGCTTAGAAGGACTAGCGGGATACTACGAGCAGTACTTC. This gives the protein CASSLEGLAGYYEQYF. The full variable domain, rest sourced from reference TRBV7-9 and TRBJ2-7, is DTGVSQNPRHKITKRGQNVTFRCDPISEHNRLYWYRQTLGQGPEFLTYFQNEAQLEKSRLLSDRFSAERPKGSFSTLEIQRTEQGDSAMYLCASSLEGLAGYYEQYFGPGTRLTVT.

Comments on this clone: Its ends do not fully match the called genes, so a read error is possible. Other nucleotide sequences in the sample specify the same CDR3. V usage is TRBV4-1 and J usage is TRBJ2-1; maybe TRBD2 (6 bases). Germline CDR1 MGHRA, CDR2 YSYEKL. This CDR3 comprises 15 residues. CDR3 region: CASSQGALATNEQFF. The DNA for the CDR3 is TGCGCCAGCAGCCAAGGCGCTCTAGCGACCAATGAGCAATTCTTC.

This clone was detected once. The chain has TRBV5-1 and TRBJ2-7; the match to TRBD2 covers 9 bases. Trimming cost V 0 bases and J 6 bases; bases outside gene matches: 7. CDR3 length: 15 residues. Germline assignment: CDR1 SGHRS and CDR2 YFSETQ. CDR3 DNA sequence: TGCGCCAGCAGCTTGGATGGCGGGAGGGCTCGCGAGCAGTACTTC. As protein: CASSLDGGRAREQYF. Complete variable domain (other parts from reference TRBV5-1 and TRBJ2-7): KAGVTQTPRYLIKTRGQQVTLSCSPISGHRSVSWYQQTPGQGLQFLFEYFSETQRNKGNFPGRFSGRQFSNSRSEMNVSTLELGDSALYLCASSLDGGRAREQYFGPGTRLTVT.